This T cell receptor beta chain was profiled in a study of blood T cell repertoires in COVID-19. Whole-study context: Donors in the United States, Italy and Spain gave samples during acute or convalescent COVID-19. In each case, the material was cDNA or gDNA derived from T cells, B-cell-depleted T cells, or PBMCs.

This clone was counted between two and nine times. Original methodology: Counts of nucleated cells, estimated from reference gene primer amplification, were obtained. Data came from immunoSEQ multiplex PCR; TCRdb stores just in-frame clones and leaves some out. The V and J calls and clone size were taken over from that table, and D and trimming were inferred from the DNA. The table includes about 250,000 clones, about nine tenths detected once. Germline CDR1 is SGHTA and CDR2 is FQGNSA. V shed 1 base and J shed 2 bases, with 6 bases lying between them. CDR3 length: 14 residues. The clonotype was recovered from a woman in her 40s who had recovered from COVID-19. The gene calls are TRBV7-2 and TRBJ2-1, with D possibly matching TRBD1 (6 bases). The specimen sequenced was peripheral blood. CDR3 in amino acids: CASSLDRAYNEQFF. CDR3 sequence (DNA): TGTGCCAGCAGCTTAGACAGGGCCTACAATGAGCAGTTCTTC.